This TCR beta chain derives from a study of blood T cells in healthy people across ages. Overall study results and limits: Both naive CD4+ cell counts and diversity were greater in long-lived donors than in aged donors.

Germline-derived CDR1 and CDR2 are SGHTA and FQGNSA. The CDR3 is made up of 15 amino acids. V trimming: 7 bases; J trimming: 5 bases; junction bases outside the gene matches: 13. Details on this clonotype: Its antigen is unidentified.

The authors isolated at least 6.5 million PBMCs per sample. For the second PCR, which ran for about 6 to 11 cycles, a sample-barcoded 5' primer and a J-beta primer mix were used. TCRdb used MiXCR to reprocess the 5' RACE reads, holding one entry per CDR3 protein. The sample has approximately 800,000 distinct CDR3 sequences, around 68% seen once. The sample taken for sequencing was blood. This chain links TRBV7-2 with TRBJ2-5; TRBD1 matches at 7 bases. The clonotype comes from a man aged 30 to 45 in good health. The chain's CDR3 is CASNPTGQIRETQYF. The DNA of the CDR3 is TGTGCCAGCAACCCTACGGGACAGATAAGGGAGACCCAGTACTTC.